This T cell receptor (beta chain) came from a study of regulatory T cells in long-lasting Graves disease. Study background: Graves' patients with a new diagnosis had received antithyroid drugs under 3 months.

Germline CDR1 reads SGHRS; CDR2 reads YFSETQ. Trimming stripped 0 bases from V and 9 bases from J, with 14 bases between. This CDR3 contains 14 residues. Time point given: newly diagnosed GD, antithyroid drugs for less than 3 months. From PBMCs, RNA was extracted and then used to make the TCR library. Enrollment of patients was through an endocrinology department in Xi'an, China. Relying on iRepertoire HTBI primers and Arm-PCR of CDR3 regions, the team built TCR beta libraries. Per the study methods: Gene usage covered 62 TRBV and 14 TRBJ segments. From the multiplex PCR reads, TCRdb called clonotypes with MiXCR, one entry per CDR3 protein. TCRdb assigned the V and J calls; the authors' analysis was not used. The sample carries 420,000 or so distinct CDR3 sequences, about 15% recorded once. The same data also went into a second study, on T cells in Graves' hyperthyroidism and ophthalmopathy. That investigation notes: Patients aged 18 to 65 had newly diagnosed hyperthyroidism of under 2 months' duration.

This TCR was recovered from a woman in her late teens or twenties with Graves disease. Sequenced material: peripheral blood mononuclear cells (PBMCs), taken at new diagnosis, from a patient treated with antithyroid drugs. V gene TRBV5-1 combines with J gene TRBJ2-3, with TRBD1 as a possible D gene (6 bases). The CDR3 sequence is CASSLGTGWETQYF. CDR3 sequence (DNA): TGCGCCAGCAGCTTGGGAACAGGGTGGGAAACGCAGTATTTT.